Below, one T cell receptor (beta chain) is given with its context. Its antigen is currently unknown. These data belong to a study of graft-versus-host responses after intestinal transplantation. For the study at large: Anti-thymocyte globulin induction preceded about 3 years of tacrolimus and steroid maintenance in all recipients.

Germline V gene sequence: CDR1 SGHTA, CDR2 FQGNSA. There are 14 residues in the CDR3. The trim removed 5 bases at V and 5 bases at J, leaving 5 bases unmatched. The assay was immunoSEQ multiplex PCR, and TCRdb's table has in-frame clones only and misses some. The data show 45,000 to 55,000 clones, with 91% seen just once and 5% to 7% held by the top ten. Study-wide results and caveats: Individuals carrying graft-donor T cell macrochimerism showed high graft-versus-host to host-versus-graft clonal ratios in allografts.

This clonotype was sampled from a human patient who received an intestinal transplant, so some T cells may come from the graft donor. This specimen consisted of PBMCs, obtained roughly 660 days after intestinal transplant. The chain carries TRBV7-2 and TRBJ2-3, with 9 bases aligning to TRBD2. CDR3 region: CASSMGLALDTQYF. The DNA of the CDR3 is TGTGCCAGCAGCATGGGACTAGCTTTAGATACGCAGTATTTT.